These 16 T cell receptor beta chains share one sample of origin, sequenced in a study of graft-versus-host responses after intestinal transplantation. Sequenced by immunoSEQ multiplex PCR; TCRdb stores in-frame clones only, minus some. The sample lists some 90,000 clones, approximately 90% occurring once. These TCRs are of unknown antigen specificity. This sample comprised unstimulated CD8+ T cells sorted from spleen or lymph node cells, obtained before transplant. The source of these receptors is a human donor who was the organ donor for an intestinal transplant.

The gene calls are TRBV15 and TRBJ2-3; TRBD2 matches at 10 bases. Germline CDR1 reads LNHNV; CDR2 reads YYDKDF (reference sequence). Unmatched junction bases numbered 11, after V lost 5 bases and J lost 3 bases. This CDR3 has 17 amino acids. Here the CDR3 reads CATSEIKRGGRTDTQYF. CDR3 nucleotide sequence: TGTGCCACCAGCGAAATAAAGCGGGGGGGGAGGACAGATACGCAGTATTTT.

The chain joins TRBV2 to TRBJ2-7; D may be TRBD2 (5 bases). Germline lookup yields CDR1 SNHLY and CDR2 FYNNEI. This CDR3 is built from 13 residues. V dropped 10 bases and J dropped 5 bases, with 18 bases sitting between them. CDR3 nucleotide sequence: TGTGCCACCTCGGACTCCATCCCGGACGAGCAGTACTTC. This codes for CATSDSIPDEQYF.

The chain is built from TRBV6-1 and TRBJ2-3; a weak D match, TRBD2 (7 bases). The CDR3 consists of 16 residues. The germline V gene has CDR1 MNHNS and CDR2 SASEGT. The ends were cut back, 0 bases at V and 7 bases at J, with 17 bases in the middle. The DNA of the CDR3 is TGTGCCAGCAGTGAAGCCACCGGGGGGCCGAGGAATACGCAGTATTTT. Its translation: CASSEATGGPRNTQYF.

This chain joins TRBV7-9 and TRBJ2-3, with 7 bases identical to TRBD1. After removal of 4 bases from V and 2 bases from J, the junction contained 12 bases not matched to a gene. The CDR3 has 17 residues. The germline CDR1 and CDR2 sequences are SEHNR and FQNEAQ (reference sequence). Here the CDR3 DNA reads TGTGCCAGCAGCTACCGTGGACAGGATGAGTACACAGATACGCAGTATTTT. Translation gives CASSYRGQDEYTDTQYF.

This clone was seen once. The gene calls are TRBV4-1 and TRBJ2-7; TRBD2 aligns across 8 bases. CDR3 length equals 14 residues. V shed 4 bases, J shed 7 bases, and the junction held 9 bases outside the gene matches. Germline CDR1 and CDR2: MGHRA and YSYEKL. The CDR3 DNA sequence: TGCGCCAGCAGCCCCCCGGGGGGGACGGGAGAGCAGTACTTC. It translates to CASSPPGGTGEQYF.

The CDR3 nucleotides are TGTGCCAGCAGTATTAGCGGCTCCTACAATGAGCAGTTCTTC. It translates to CASSISGSYNEQFF. The genes are TRBV27 and TRBJ2-1, with D perhaps matching TRBD2 (6 bases). CDR1 is MNHEY and CDR2 is SMNVEV in the germline V gene (reference sequence). V was trimmed by 5 bases and J by 0 bases, leaving 8 bases between them. The CDR3 runs 14 residues.

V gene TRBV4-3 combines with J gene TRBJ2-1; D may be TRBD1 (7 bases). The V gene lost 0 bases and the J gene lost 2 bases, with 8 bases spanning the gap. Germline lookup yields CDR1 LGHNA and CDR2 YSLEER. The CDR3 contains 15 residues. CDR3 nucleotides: TGCGCCAGCAGCCAAGACAGGGGGGCCTACAATGAGCAGTTCTTC. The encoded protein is CASSQDRGAYNEQFF.

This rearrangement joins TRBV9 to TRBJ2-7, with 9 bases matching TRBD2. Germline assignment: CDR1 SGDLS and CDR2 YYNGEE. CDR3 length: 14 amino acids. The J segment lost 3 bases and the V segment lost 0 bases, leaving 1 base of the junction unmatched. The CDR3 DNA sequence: TGTGCCAGCAGCGTAGGCGGGGGGGGCTACGAGCAGTACTTC. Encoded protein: CASSVGGGGYEQYF.

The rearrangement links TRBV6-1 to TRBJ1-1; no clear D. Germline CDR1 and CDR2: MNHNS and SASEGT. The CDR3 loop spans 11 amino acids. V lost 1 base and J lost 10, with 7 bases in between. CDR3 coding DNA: TGTGCCAGCAGTGAAGGGGGAGGAGCTTTCTTT. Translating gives CASSEGGGAFF.

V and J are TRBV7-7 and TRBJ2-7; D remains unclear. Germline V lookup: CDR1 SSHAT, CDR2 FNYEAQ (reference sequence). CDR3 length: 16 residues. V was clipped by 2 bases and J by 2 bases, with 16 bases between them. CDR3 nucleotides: TGTGCCAGCAGCTTATCTCGACCACCTGGAGCCTACGAGCAGTACTTC. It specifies CASSLSRPPGAYEQYF.

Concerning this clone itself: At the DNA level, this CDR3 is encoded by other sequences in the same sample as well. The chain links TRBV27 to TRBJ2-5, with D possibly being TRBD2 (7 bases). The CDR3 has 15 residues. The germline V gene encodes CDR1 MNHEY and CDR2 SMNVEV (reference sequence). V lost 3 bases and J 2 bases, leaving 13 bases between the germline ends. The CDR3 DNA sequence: TGTGCCAGCAGTTTGAGGCGGGGGCTTCAAGAGACCCAGTACTTC. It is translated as CASSLRRGLQETQYF.

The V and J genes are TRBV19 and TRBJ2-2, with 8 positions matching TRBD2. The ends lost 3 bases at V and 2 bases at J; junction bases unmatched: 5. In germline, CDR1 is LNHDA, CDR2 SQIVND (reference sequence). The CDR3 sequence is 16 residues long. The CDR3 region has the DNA TGTGCCAGTAGTATGGTTAGCGGGGAAAACACCGGGGAGCTGTTTTTT. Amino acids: CASSMVSGENTGELFF. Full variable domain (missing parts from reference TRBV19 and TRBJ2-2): DGGITQSPKYLFRKEGQNVTLSCEQNLNHDAMYWYRQDPGQGLRLIYYSQIVNDFQKGDIAEGYSVSREKKESFPLTVTSAQKNPTAFYLCASSMVSGENTGELFFGEGSRLTVL.

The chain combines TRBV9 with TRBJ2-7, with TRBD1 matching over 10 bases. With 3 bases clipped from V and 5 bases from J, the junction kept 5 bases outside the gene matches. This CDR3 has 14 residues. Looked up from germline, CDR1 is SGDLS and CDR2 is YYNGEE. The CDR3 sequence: CASSAGQGTHEQYF. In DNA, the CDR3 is TGTGCCAGCAGCGCGGGACAGGGGACCCACGAGCAGTACTTC.

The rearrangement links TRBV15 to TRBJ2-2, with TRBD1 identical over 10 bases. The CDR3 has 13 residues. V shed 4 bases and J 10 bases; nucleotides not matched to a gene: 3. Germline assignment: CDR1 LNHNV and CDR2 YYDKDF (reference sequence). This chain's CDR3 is CATSTGTGAELFF. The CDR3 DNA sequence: TGTGCCACCAGCACTGGGACAGGGGCGGAGCTGTTTTTT.

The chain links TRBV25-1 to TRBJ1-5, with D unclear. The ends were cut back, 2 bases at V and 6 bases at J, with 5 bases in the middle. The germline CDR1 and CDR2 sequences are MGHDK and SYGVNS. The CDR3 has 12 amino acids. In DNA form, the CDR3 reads TGTGCCAGCAGTGAACCAGGTCAGCCCCAGCATTTT. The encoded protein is CASSEPGQPQHF.

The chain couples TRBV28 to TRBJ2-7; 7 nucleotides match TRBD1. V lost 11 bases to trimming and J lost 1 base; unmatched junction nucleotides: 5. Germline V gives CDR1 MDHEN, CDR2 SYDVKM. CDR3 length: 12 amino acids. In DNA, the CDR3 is TGTGCCTCGGGGACAGATTCCTACGAGCAGTACTTC. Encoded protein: CASGTDSYEQYF.